This T cell receptor (beta chain) appears in the sequencing data of a study of cytomegalovirus exposure and HLA in healthy donors. 13 Jbeta primers and 60 Vbeta primers were used for the PCR. This table comes from immunoSEQ multiplex PCR, and its TCRdb copy is limited to in-frame clones, with some not included. The data show around 130,000 clones, 8.5% seen once. Germline V gives CDR1 SGHNT, CDR2 YENEEA. V lost 4 bases, J lost 5 bases, and 11 bases lay in between. This CDR3 comprises 13 residues. The rearrangement uses TRBV11-3 and TRBJ2-5, with D possibly being TRBD2 (5 bases). The sequence was obtained from a middle-aged man in good health and CMV-seronegative. Material: PBMCs. The CDR3 is CASSSRGSETQYF. CDR3 nucleotide sequence: TGTGCCAGCAGCTCCCGGGGTAGCGAGACCCAGTACTTC.